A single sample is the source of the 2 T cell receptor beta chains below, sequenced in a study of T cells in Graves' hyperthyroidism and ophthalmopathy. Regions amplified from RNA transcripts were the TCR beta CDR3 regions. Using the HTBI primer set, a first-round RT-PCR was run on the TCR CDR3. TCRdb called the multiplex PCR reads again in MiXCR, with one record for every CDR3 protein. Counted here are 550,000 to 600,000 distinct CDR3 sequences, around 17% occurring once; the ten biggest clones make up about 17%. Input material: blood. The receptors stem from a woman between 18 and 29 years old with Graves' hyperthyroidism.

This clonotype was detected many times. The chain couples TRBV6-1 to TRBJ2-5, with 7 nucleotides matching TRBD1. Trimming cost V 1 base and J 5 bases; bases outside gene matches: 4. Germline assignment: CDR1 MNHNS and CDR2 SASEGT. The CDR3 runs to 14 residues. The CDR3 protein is CASSEEGGWETQYF. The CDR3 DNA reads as TGTGCCAGCAGTGAAGAAGGGGGCTGGGAGACCCAGTACTTC.

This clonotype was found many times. CDR3: CSVAGQGRTEAFF. Here the CDR3 DNA reads TGCAGCGTTGCGGGACAGGGAAGAACTGAAGCTTTCTTT. This sequence joins TRBV29-1 and TRBJ1-1, with TRBD1 matching over 9 bases. After removal of 4 bases from V and 5 bases from J, the junction contained 5 bases not matched to a gene. The CDR3 sequence is 13 residues long. CDR1 SQVTM and CDR2 ANQGSEA come from the germline V gene.